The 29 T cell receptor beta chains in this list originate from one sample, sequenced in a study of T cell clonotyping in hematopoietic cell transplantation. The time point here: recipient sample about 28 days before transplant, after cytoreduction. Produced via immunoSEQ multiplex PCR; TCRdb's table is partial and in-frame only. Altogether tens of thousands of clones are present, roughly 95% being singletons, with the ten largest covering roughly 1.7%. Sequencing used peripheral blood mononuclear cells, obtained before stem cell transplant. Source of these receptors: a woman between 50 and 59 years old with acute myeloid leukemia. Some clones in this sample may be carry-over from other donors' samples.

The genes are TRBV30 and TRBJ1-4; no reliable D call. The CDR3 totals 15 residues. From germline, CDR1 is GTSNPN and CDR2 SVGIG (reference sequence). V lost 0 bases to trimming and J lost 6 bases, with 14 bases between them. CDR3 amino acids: CAWSVLENLDEKLFF. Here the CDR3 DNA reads TGTGCCTGGAGTGTACTTGAGAACCTTGATGAAAAACTGTTTTTT.

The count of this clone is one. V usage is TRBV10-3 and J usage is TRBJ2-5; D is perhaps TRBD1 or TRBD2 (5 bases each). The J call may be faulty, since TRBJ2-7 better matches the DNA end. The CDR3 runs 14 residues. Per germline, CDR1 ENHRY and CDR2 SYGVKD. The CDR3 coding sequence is TGTGCCATCAGCCGAGAGGGGAGAACCTACGAGCAGTACTTC. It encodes CAISREGRTYEQYF.

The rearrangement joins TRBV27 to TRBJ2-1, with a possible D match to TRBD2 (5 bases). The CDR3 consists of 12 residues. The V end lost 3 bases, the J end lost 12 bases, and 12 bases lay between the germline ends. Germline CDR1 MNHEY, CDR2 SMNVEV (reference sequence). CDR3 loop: CASSFREGGQFF. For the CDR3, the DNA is TGTGCCAGCAGTTTTAGGGAAGGAGGGCAGTTCTTC.

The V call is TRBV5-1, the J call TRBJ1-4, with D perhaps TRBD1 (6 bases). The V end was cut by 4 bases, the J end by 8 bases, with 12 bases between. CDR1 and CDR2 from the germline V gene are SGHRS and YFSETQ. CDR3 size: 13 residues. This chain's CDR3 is CASSPGTREKLFF. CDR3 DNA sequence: TGCGCCAGCAGCCCGGGGACACGCGAAAAACTGTTTTTT.

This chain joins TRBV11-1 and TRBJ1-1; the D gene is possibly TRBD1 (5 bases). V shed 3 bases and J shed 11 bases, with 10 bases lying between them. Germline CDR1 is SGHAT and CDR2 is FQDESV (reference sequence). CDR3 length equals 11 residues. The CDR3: CASSLGPRAFF. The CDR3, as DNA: TGTGCCAGCAGCTTGGGACCGAGGGCTTTCTTT.

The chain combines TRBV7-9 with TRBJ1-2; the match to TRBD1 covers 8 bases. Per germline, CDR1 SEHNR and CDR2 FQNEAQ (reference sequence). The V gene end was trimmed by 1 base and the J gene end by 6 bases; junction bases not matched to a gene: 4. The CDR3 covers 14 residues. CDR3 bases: TGTGCCAGCAGCTTAGGGGGACAGGTTCATGGCTACACCTTC. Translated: CASSLGGQVHGYTF.

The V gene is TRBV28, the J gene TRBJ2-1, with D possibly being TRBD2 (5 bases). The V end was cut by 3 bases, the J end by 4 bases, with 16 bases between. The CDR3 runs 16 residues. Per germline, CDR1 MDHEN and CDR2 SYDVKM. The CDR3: CASSLTLGVGYNEQFF. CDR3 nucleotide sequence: TGTGCCAGCAGTTTGACACTAGGAGTGGGATACAATGAGCAGTTCTTC.

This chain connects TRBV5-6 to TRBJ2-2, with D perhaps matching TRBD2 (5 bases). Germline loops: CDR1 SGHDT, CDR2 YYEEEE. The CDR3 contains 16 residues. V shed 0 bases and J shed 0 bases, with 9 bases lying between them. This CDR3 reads CASSLGGAPNTGELFF. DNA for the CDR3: TGTGCCAGCAGCTTGGGGGGAGCCCCGAACACCGGGGAGCTGTTTTTT.

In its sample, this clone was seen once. Here the CDR3 DNA reads TGTGCCAGCAGTACTAGCGGTACCTACAATGAGCAGTTCTTC. This sequence encodes CASSTSGTYNEQFF. The V and J genes are TRBV27 and TRBJ2-1; TRBD2 agrees at 8 bases. Trimming took 5 bases from V and 2 from J; bases not matched to a gene: 2. Per germline, CDR1 MNHEY and CDR2 SMNVEV (reference sequence). The CDR3 has 14 amino acids.

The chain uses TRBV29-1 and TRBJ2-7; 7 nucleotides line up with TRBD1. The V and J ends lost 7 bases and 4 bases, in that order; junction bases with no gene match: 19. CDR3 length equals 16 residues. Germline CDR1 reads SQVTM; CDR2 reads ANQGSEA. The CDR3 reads CSATGIGLKEFYEQYF. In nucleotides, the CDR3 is TGCAGCGCGACAGGGATAGGGCTCAAAGAATTTTACGAGCAGTACTTC.

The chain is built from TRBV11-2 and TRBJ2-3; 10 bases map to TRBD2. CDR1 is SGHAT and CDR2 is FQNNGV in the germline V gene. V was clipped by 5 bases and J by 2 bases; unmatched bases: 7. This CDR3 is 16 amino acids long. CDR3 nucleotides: TGTGCCAGCAGCACGAGGACTAGCGGCTTCACAGATACGCAGTATTTT. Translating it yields CASSTRTSGFTDTQYF. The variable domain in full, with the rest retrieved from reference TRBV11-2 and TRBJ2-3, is EAGVAQSPRYKIIEKRQSVAFWCNPISGHATLYWYQQILGQGPKLLIQFQNNGVVDDSQLPKDRFSAERLKGVDSTLKIQPAKLEDSAVYLCASSTRTSGFTDTQYFGPGTRLTVL.

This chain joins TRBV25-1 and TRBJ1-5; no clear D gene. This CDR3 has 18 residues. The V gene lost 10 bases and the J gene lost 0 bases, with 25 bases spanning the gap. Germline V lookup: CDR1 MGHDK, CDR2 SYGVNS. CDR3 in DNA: TGTGCCACCATCAGATCATCCCCCCGACGAGATAGCAATCAGCCCCAGCATTTT. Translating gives CATIRSSPRRDSNQPQHF.

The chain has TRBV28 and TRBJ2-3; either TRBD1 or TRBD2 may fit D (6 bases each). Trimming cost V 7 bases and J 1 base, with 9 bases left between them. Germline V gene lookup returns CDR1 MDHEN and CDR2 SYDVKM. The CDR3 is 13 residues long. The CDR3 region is CASIRGRTDTQYF. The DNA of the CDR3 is TGTGCCAGCATCCGGGGGCGCACAGATACGCAGTATTTT.

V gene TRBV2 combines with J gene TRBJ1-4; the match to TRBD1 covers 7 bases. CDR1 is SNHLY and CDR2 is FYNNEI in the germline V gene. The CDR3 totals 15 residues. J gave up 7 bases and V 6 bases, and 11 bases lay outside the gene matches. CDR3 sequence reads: CASRRQGGRSEKLFF. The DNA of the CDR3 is TGTGCCAGCAGGAGACAGGGAGGGAGGAGTGAAAAACTGTTTTTT.

CDR3 nucleotide sequence: TGTGCCAGCAGCTTGACACCGAACACTGAAGCTTTCTTT. Translation: CASSLTPNTEAFF. The V gene is TRBV7-2, the J gene TRBJ1-1; D gene unclear. The CDR3 runs 13 residues. V lost 3 bases to trimming and J lost 1 base, with 6 bases between them. Germline V gene lookup returns CDR1 SGHTA and CDR2 FQGNSA.

The CDR3 reads CASSLHMGQPQHF. Here the CDR3 DNA reads TGTGCCAGCAGCTTACATATGGGTCAGCCCCAGCATTTT. The chain couples TRBV7-6 to TRBJ1-5; D not resolved. The CDR3 loop spans 13 amino acids. Germline CDR1 reads SGHVS; CDR2 reads FNYEAQ. V lost 2 bases, J lost 6 bases, and 8 bases lay in between.

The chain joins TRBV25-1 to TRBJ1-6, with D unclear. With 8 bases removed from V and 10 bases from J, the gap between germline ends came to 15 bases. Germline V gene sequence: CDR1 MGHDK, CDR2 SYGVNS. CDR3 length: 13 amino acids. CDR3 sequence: CASRGGIGSPLHF. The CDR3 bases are TGTGCCAGCCGTGGAGGGATCGGATCACCCCTCCACTTT.

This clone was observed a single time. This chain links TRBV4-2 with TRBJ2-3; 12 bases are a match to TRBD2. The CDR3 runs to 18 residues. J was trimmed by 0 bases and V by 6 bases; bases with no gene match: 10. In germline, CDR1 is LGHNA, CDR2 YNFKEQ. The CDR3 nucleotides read TGTGCCAGCAGTACTGGAACTAGCGGGAGGCCTAGCACAGATACGCAGTATTTT. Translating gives CASSTGTSGRPSTDTQYF.

CDR3 sequence (DNA): TGCGCCAGCCATAGCGGGGGGGCAGCCAATGAGCAGTTCTTC. This encodes CASHSGGAANEQFF. The chain uses TRBV5-1 and TRBJ2-1; 11 positions match TRBD2. The CDR3 covers 14 residues. The ends lost 7 bases at V and 6 bases at J; junction bases unmatched: 6. CDR1 is SGHRS, CDR2 YFSETQ, per germline.

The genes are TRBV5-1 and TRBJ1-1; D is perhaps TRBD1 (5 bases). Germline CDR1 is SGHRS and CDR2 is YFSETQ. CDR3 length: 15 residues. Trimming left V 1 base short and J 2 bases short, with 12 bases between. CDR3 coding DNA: TGCGCCAGCAGCTTGTATGGGGCAAGAAACACTGAAGCTTTCTTT. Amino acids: CASSLYGARNTEAFF.

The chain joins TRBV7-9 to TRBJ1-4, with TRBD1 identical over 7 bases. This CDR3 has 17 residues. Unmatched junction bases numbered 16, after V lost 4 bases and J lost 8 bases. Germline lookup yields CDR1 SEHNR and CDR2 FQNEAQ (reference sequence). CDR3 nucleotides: TGTGCCAGCAGCTCGGGGACAGACAGACCCAAAGGGGAAAAACTGTTTTTT. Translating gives CASSSGTDRPKGEKLFF.

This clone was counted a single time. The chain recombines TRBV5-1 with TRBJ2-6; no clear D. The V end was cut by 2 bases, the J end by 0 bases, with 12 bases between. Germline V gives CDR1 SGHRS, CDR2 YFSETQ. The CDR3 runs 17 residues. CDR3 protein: CASSFWAANSGANVLTF. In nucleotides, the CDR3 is TGCGCCAGCAGCTTTTGGGCAGCAAACTCTGGGGCCAACGTCCTGACTTTC.

The CDR3 DNA follows: TGCAGTGCTCGAGGGAGAACTGAAGCTTTCTTT. Amino acids: CSARGRTEAFF. The chain joins TRBV20-1 to TRBJ1-1; D gene ambiguous. The CDR3 is made up of 11 amino acids. The germline CDR1 and CDR2 sequences are DFQATT and SNEGSKA (reference sequence). V lost 5 bases to trimming and J lost 5 bases, with 9 bases between them.

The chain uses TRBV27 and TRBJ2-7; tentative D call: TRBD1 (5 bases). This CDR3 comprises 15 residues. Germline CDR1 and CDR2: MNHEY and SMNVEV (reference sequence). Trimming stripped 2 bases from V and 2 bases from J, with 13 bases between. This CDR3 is CASSLRAGFTYEQYF. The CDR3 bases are TGTGCCAGCAGTTTACGGGCAGGGTTCACCTACGAGCAGTACTTC.

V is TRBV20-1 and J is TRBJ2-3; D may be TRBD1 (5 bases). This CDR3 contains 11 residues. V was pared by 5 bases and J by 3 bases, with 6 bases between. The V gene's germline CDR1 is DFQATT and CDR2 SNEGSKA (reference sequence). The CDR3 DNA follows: TGCAGTGCTGGACAAACAGATACGCAGTATTTT. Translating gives CSAGQTDTQYF.

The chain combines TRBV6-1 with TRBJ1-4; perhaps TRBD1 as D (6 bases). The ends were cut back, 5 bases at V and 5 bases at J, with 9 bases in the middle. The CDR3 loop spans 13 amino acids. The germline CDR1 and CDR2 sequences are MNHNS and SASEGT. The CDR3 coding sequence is TGTGCCAGCAGTACAGGGCCGAATGAAAAACTGTTTTTT. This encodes CASSTGPNEKLFF.

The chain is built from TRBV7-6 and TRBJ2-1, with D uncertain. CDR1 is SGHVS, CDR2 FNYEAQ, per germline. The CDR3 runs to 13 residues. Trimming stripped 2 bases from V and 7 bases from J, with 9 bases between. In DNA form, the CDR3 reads TGTGCCAGCAGCTTATTTCGGCGAAATGAGCAGTTCTTC. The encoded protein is CASSLFRRNEQFF.

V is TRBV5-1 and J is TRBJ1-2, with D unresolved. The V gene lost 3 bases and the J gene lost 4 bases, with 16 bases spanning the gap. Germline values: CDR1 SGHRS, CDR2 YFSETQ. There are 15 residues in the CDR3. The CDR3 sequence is CASSSLDGVAYGYTF. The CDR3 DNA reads TGCGCCAGCAGCTCCCTGGACGGGGTGGCCTATGGCTACACCTTC.

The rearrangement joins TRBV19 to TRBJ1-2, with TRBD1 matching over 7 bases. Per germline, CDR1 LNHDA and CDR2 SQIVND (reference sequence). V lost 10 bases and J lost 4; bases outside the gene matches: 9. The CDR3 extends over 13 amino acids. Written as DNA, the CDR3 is TGTGCCACCACCCGGGACAGTCGCTATGGCTACACCTTC. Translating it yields CATTRDSRYGYTF.